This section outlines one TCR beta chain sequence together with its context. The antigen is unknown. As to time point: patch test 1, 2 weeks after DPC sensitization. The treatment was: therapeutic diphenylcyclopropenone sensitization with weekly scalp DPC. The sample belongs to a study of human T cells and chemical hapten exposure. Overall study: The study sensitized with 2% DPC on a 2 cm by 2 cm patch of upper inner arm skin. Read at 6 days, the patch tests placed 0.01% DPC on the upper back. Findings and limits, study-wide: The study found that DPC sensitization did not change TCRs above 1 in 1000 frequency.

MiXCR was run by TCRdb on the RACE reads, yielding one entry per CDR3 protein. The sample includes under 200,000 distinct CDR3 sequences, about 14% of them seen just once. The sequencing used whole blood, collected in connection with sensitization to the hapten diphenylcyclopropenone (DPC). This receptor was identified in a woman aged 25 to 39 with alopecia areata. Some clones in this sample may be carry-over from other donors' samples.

The CDR3 DNA is TGTGCCAGCAGCGTCTGGGACACTAATTCACCCCTCCACTTT. Translated: CASSVWDTNSPLHF. The genes are TRBV9 and TRBJ1-6; D possibly corresponds to TRBD1 (6 bases). Germline V CDR1 and CDR2: SGDLS, YYNGEE. The CDR3 has 14 amino acids. V was pared by 2 bases and J by 6 bases, with 9 bases between.